This T cell receptor (beta chain) was obtained from a study of blood T cell repertoires in COVID-19. As for the study in general: The origin of the acute and convalescent COVID-19 samples was the United States, Italy and Spain.

This clone was counted a single time. Individuals drawn from about two dozen US areas were about 18 to 95 years old. Participant-reported clinical history was the basis for cohort assignment. Per the study methods: How many nucleated cells were present was estimated from reference gene primer amplification. The assay was immunoSEQ multiplex PCR, and TCRdb's table has in-frame clones only and misses some. The DNA gave D and trimming, while V, J and clone size come from that table. The sample shows fewer than 200,000 clones, over 80% of them seen only once. The sequence came from a woman aged 45-59 years who had recovered from COVID-19. Sequenced input: PBMCs or T cells enriched from blood (not recorded which).

DNA for the CDR3: TGTGCCAGCAGCGGATGGACAGGGGCGAACACTGAAGCTTTCTTT. Translation gives CASSGWTGANTEAFF. The genes are TRBV5-6 and TRBJ1-1; 9 bases map to TRBD1. CDR1 SGHDT and CDR2 YYEEEE come from the germline V gene. There are 15 residues in the CDR3. V was clipped by 4 bases and J by 1 base; unmatched bases: 5.